Following are 27 T cell receptor beta chains from one sample sequenced in a study of shared clonotypes between healthy human individuals. Repertoires were generated with immunoSEQ multiplex PCR, while TCRdb's copy carries only in-frame clones and drops some. The table lists about 1.5 million clones, roughly 97% of them singletons, with approximately 1.1% in the top ten. Sequences were obtained from naive CD4+ T cells sorted from blood. Subset reported: CD45RA+ positively selected. The source of these receptors is a man aged 30 to 45 in good health.

The rearrangement links TRBV9 to TRBJ2-3; tentatively, D is TRBD2 (5 bases). Germline V gene lookup returns CDR1 SGDLS and CDR2 YYNGEE. The length of the CDR3 is 14 residues. V was clipped by 3 bases and J by 2 bases, with 10 bases between them. The CDR3 reads CASSATAATDTQYF. Here the CDR3 DNA reads TGTGCCAGCAGCGCCACAGCGGCCACAGATACGCAGTATTTT.

This chain links TRBV7-9 with TRBJ2-1; D gene unclear. CDR3 size: 13 residues. The germline gives CDR1 SEHNR, CDR2 FQNEAQ (reference sequence). V was clipped by 0 bases and J by 7 bases, with 7 bases between them. The CDR3 DNA sequence: TGTGCCAGCAGCTTAGCGCGGCGAAATGAGCAGTTCTTC. Its translation is CASSLARRNEQFF.

CDR3 in amino acids: CASRPAGIGYNEQFF. DNA of the CDR3: TGTGCCAGCAGACCGGCGGGGATCGGCTACAATGAGCAGTTCTTC. The chain joins TRBV5-5 to TRBJ2-1, with TRBD2 as a possible D gene (6 bases). CDR1 and CDR2 from the germline V gene are SGHKS and YYEKEE (reference sequence). The CDR3 runs to 15 residues. The V end was cut by 5 bases, the J end by 3 bases, with 15 bases between. Variable domain in full (rest from reference TRBV5-5 and TRBJ2-1): DAGVTQSPTHLIKTRGQQVTLRCSPISGHKSVSWYQQVLGQGPQFIFQYYEKEERGRGNFPDRFSARQFPNYSSELNVNALLLGDSALYLCASRPAGIGYNEQFFGPGTRLTVL.

The V call is TRBV18, the J call TRBJ2-7, with D perhaps TRBD2 (5 bases). The CDR3 sequence is 14 residues long. V shed 3 bases and J shed 3 bases, with 12 bases lying between them. In germline, CDR1 is KGHSH, CDR2 LQKENI. CDR3 in amino acids: CASSPLGAVYEQYF. CDR3 bases: TGTGCCAGCTCACCCTTAGGAGCGGTCTACGAGCAGTACTTC. Using reference TRBV18 and TRBJ2-7 for the parts outside the CDR3, the full variable domain is NAGVMQNPRHLVRRRGQEARLRCSPMKGHSHVYWYRQLPEEGLKFMVYLQKENIIDESGMPKERFSAEFPKEGPSILRIQQVVRGDSAAYFCASSPLGAVYEQYFGPGTRLTVT.

The chain is built from TRBV7-8 and TRBJ2-7; possible D gene TRBD1, 6 bases. CDR3 length: 15 residues. V lost 4 bases and J 0 bases, leaving 13 bases between the germline ends. Germline lookup yields CDR1 SGHVS and CDR2 FQNEAQ. The CDR3 DNA sequence: TGTGCCAGCAGCTCCCAGGGGAGAGGCTCCTACGAGCAGTACTTC. Encoded protein: CASSSQGRGSYEQYF.

The rearrangement uses TRBV5-5 and TRBJ2-1, with 14 bases aligning to TRBD2. With 3 bases clipped from V and 6 bases from J, the junction kept 8 bases outside the gene matches. From germline, CDR1 is SGHKS and CDR2 YYEKEE (reference sequence). CDR3 length: 17 amino acids. CDR3 loop: CASSWGGLAGESNEQFF. CDR3 coding DNA: TGTGCCAGCAGCTGGGGGGGACTAGCGGGAGAGTCCAATGAGCAGTTCTTC.

This clone was seen only once. V gene TRBV9 combines with J gene TRBJ2-1; D is perhaps TRBD1 (7 bases). The germline CDR1 and CDR2 sequences are SGDLS and YYNGEE. The CDR3 covers 15 residues. Trimming shortened V by 4 bases and J by 8 bases, and 19 bases separated the two germline ends. The CDR3 DNA is TGTGCCAGCAGCCCACCGCAGGGGGGCCCCCATGAGCAGTTCTTC. This sequence encodes CASSPPQGGPHEQFF.

This chain connects TRBV14 to TRBJ2-1; D tentatively reads TRBD1 or TRBD2 (6 bases each). Trimming shortened V by 1 base and J by 2 bases, and 21 bases separated the two germline ends. Germline V gene lookup returns CDR1 SGHDN and CDR2 FVKESK. This CDR3 is built from 19 residues. Here the CDR3 DNA reads TGTGCCAGCAGCCAAGGGACCCGGGGGCTCGGCACGGCCTACAATGAGCAGTTCTTC. This gives the protein CASSQGTRGLGTAYNEQFF.

V gene TRBV11-2 combines with J gene TRBJ1-5; D might be TRBD1 (6 bases). Trimming cost V 5 bases and J 6 bases, with 11 bases left between them. The CDR3 loop spans 13 amino acids. Germline-derived CDR1 and CDR2 are SGHAT and FQNNGV. The CDR3 spells CASSAGASQPQHF. CDR3 coding DNA: TGTGCCAGCAGCGCGGGGGCGAGTCAGCCCCAGCATTTT.

This clone was recorded once. This chain links TRBV29-1 with TRBJ2-1; D not resolved. This CDR3 has 14 residues. The ends were cut back, 6 bases at V and 0 bases at J, with 12 bases in the middle. From germline, CDR1 is SQVTM and CDR2 ANQGSEA. CDR3 DNA: TGCAGCGTAAACCCAAACCCCTCCTACAATGAGCAGTTCTTC. The encoded protein is CSVNPNPSYNEQFF.

The chain carries TRBV27 and TRBJ2-3, with a weak D call TRBD1 (7 bases). The germline V and J ends were trimmed by 6 bases and 2 bases, with 18 bases remaining between them. The CDR3 length is 16 residues. Germline V gene sequence: CDR1 MNHEY, CDR2 SMNVEV (reference sequence). Here the CDR3 DNA reads TGTGCCAGCAGATACAGGGGCGGGGAGATCACAGATACGCAGTATTTT. Translation: CASRYRGGEITDTQYF.

The chain recombines TRBV10-1 with TRBJ2-7, with D uncertain. The length of the CDR3 is 13 residues. With 0 bases removed from V and 2 bases from J, the gap between germline ends came to 5 bases. Germline lookup yields CDR1 WNHNN and CDR2 SYGVQD (reference sequence). The CDR3 protein is CASSESRTYEQYF. The CDR3 nucleotides are TGCGCCAGCAGTGAGTCGCGAACCTACGAGCAGTACTTC.

The chain combines TRBV29-1 with TRBJ2-3; D is unclear. CDR1 SQVTM and CDR2 ANQGSEA come from the germline V gene. This CDR3 spans 12 amino acids. V was trimmed by 2 bases and J by 3 bases, leaving 6 bases between them. The CDR3: CSVESHTDTQYF. Written as DNA, the CDR3 is TGCAGCGTTGAATCACATACAGATACGCAGTATTTT.

The sample holds one count of this clone. The V and J genes are TRBV5-1 and TRBJ1-4; 9 positions match TRBD1. V trimming: 4 bases; J trimming: 8 bases; junction bases outside the gene matches: 6. The CDR3 is made up of 14 amino acids. Germline loops: CDR1 SGHRS, CDR2 YFSETQ. The CDR3 region is CASSQGTGWEKLFF. CDR3 in DNA: TGCGCCAGCAGCCAAGGGACAGGGTGGGAAAAACTGTTTTTT.

This clone appeared once. The chain couples TRBV28 to TRBJ1-2, with 8 nucleotides matching TRBD1. CDR1 and CDR2 (germline): MDHEN, SYDVKM. This CDR3 comprises 17 residues. The V and J ends lost 8 bases and 6 bases, in that order; junction bases with no gene match: 20. CDR3 sequence: CASPTPPDRVYRHGYTF. CDR3 nucleotides: TGTGCCAGCCCAACCCCACCGGACAGGGTTTATCGGCATGGCTACACCTTC.

The chain is built from TRBV7-2 and TRBJ2-1; D ambiguous. The germline gives CDR1 SGHTA, CDR2 FQGNSA. The CDR3 has 12 amino acids. V gave up 2 bases and J gave up 15 bases, with 14 bases separating them. CDR3 bases: TGTGCCAGCAGCTTATTCGGCTCCTTACGGTTCTTC. Amino acid sequence: CASSLFGSLRFF.

This clone was detected once. The genes are TRBV19 and TRBJ2-5; D is unclear. Trimming cost V 2 bases and J 2 bases, with 6 bases left between them. Germline V gene lookup returns CDR1 LNHDA and CDR2 SQIVND (reference sequence). The CDR3 length is 13 residues. CDR3 residues: CASSITDQETQYF. The CDR3 DNA reads as TGTGCCAGTAGTATAACAGATCAAGAGACCCAGTACTTC.

A single count supports this clone. V usage is TRBV5-4 and J usage is TRBJ2-1, with TRBD2 matching over 10 bases. The CDR3 covers 18 residues. CDR1 SGHNT and CDR2 YYREEE come from the germline V gene (reference sequence). Germline trimming cut 1 base from V and 0 bases from J; bases unmatched to any gene: 7. The CDR3 DNA reads as TGTGCCAGCAGCTTGTTAGCGGGAGGAGCGAGCTCCTACAATGAGCAGTTCTTC. Translating gives CASSLLAGGASSYNEQFF.

This chain joins TRBV7-9 and TRBJ2-7, with 10 nucleotides matching TRBD2. This CDR3 comprises 15 residues. The junction had 6 bases not matched to a gene; V was cut back by 5 bases and J by 2 bases. The germline CDR1 and CDR2 sequences are SEHNR and FQNEAQ (reference sequence). Written as DNA, the CDR3 is TGTGCCAGCAGCCGAGGGACTAGCGCGACCTACGAGCAGTACTTC. Translated: CASSRGTSATYEQYF.

The chain combines TRBV5-1 with TRBJ2-1; 10 positions agree with TRBD2. V shed 2 bases, J shed 0 bases, and the junction held 5 bases outside the gene matches. The CDR3 is 17 residues long. Germline V CDR1 and CDR2: SGHRS, YFSETQ. CDR3 DNA sequence: TGCGCCAGCAGCTTCGCGGCTAGCGGGAGCTCCTACAATGAGCAGTTCTTC. Protein product: CASSFAASGSSYNEQFF.

J is TRBJ1-1 and V is TRBV7-2; D gene uncertain. CDR1 SGHTA and CDR2 FQGNSA come from the germline V gene. Between the trimmed V and J ends, which lost 1 base and 3 bases, there was a span of 12 bases. There are 15 residues in the CDR3. The CDR3 sequence is CASSLVGWGDTEAFF. CDR3 nucleotide sequence: TGTGCCAGCAGCTTAGTAGGATGGGGTGACACTGAAGCTTTCTTT. Full variable domain (rest looked up from reference TRBV7-2 and TRBJ1-1): GAGVSQSPSNKVTEKGKDVELRCDPISGHTALYWYRQSLGQGLEFLIYFQGNSAPDKSGLPSDRFSAERTGGSVSTLTIQRTQQEDSAVYLCASSLVGWGDTEAFFGQGTRLTVV.

The chain carries TRBV5-1 and TRBJ2-5; TRBD2 aligns across 7 bases. CDR3 length equals 15 residues. Trimming at V came to 0 bases and at J to 1 base, leaving 3 bases not matched to a gene. Germline CDR1 and CDR2: SGHRS and YFSETQ. This chain's CDR3 is CASSLAGRRQETQYF. The CDR3 nucleotides read TGCGCCAGCAGCTTGGCCGGGAGGCGCCAAGAGACCCAGTACTTC.

This chain connects TRBV5-1 to TRBJ2-5; the D is unclear. Germline V lookup: CDR1 SGHRS, CDR2 YFSETQ. This CDR3 is 16 amino acids long. Trimming left V 0 bases short and J 5 bases short, with 17 bases between. The CDR3 loop reads CASSLATAANGETQYF. In DNA, the CDR3 is TGCGCCAGCAGCTTGGCCACGGCGGCCAATGGGGAGACCCAGTACTTC.

In the case of this clone: The same CDR3 also results from other DNA sequences found in this sample. The chain has TRBV9 and TRBJ2-7; D perhaps matches TRBD1 (5 bases). This CDR3 comprises 14 residues. V shed 0 bases and J shed 3 bases, with 10 bases lying between them. Germline V gives CDR1 SGDLS, CDR2 YYNGEE. In nucleotides, the CDR3 is TGTGCCAGCAGCGTAGGCGGTACAGGCTACGAGCAGTACTTC. Its protein is CASSVGGTGYEQYF.

The J gene is TRBJ1-5, the V gene TRBV19; 7 positions match TRBD1. CDR3 length: 14 residues. V dropped 7 bases and J dropped 1; count of bases not matched to a gene: 4. CDR1 is LNHDA, CDR2 SQIVND, per germline (reference sequence). The CDR3 DNA reads TGTGCCAGTATCCTCAGGGGGAGCAATCAGCCCCAGCATTTT. Its protein product is CASILRGSNQPQHF.

The genes are TRBV11-3 and TRBJ2-1, with D perhaps matching TRBD1 or TRBD2 (5 bases each). The V gene's germline CDR1 is SGHNT and CDR2 YENEEA. The V and J ends lost 5 bases and 2 bases respectively, with 10 bases between them. The CDR3 runs to 14 residues. As DNA, the CDR3 is TGTGCCAGCAGCCGGGACCCTGCCTACAATGAGCAGTTCTTC. Translating gives CASSRDPAYNEQFF.

The V gene is TRBV13, the J gene TRBJ1-1; D unresolved. V was shortened by 0 bases and J by 4 bases, with 12 bases between the two germline ends. This CDR3 is 15 amino acids long. Germline V gene sequence: CDR1 PRHDT, CDR2 FYEKMQ (reference sequence). CDR3 sequence reads: CASSLGQVAVTEAFF. CDR3 nucleotides: TGTGCCAGCAGCTTAGGCCAGGTAGCGGTCACTGAAGCTTTCTTT.